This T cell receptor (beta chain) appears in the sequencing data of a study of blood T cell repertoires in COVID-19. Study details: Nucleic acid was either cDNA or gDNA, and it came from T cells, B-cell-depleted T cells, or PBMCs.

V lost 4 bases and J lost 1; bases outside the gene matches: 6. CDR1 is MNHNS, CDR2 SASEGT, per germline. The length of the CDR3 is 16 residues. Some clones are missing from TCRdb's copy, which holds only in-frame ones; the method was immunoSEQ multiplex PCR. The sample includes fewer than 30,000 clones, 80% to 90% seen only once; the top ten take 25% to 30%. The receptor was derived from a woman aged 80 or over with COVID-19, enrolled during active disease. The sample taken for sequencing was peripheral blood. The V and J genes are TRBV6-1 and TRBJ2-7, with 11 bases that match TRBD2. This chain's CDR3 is CASSGLAGGLSYEQYF. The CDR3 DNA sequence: TGTGCCAGCAGTGGGCTAGCGGGGGGCCTTTCCTACGAGCAGTACTTC.